The present entry profiles one TCR beta chain with its context. Assay: immunoSEQ multiplex PCR; the TCRdb copy retains only in-frame clones and omits some. Of approximately 190,000 clones in the sample, around 83% were seen once. The record originates from a study of blood T cell repertoires in COVID-19. The overall study: T cells, B-cell-depleted T cells, or PBMCs supplied cDNA or gDNA.

The germline CDR1 and CDR2 sequences are SGHAT and FQNNGV. The CDR3 is made up of 14 amino acids. The V gene lost 1 base and the J gene lost 2 bases, with 8 bases spanning the gap. This TCR derives from a woman aged 35 to 49 with acute or convalescent COVID-19. Sequenced: peripheral blood. V gene TRBV11-2 combines with J gene TRBJ1-1; D remains ambiguous. CDR3 protein: CASSLVAENTEAFF. CDR3 bases: TGTGCCAGCAGCTTAGTAGCGGAAAACACTGAAGCTTTCTTT.